Presented here are 23 T cell receptor beta chains from one specimen sequenced in a study of T cells in Graves' hyperthyroidism and ophthalmopathy. RNA transcripts yielded amplified TCR beta CDR3 regions. The TCR CDR3 was amplified in a first-round RT-PCR using the HTBI primer set. Via MiXCR, TCRdb re-called the multiplex PCR reads, giving one row per CDR3 protein. The data hold approximately 400,000 distinct CDR3 sequences, with around 25% observed a single time. What was sequenced was blood. These receptors all come from a man aged 50 to 60 with Graves' hyperthyroidism.

Only a few counts were recorded for this clonotype. One junction end does not reproduce the germline sequence, and a read error may be involved. The genes are TRBV10-3 and TRBJ2-7; D ambiguous. The CDR3 runs 13 residues. The germline gives CDR1 ENHRY, CDR2 SYGVKD. The CDR3: CAISEEEGYGQYF. In DNA form, the CDR3 reads TGTGCCATCAGTGAAGAGGAAGGCTACGGGCAGTACTTC.

This clonotype was detected a few times. V gene TRBV20-1 combines with J gene TRBJ1-2, with D unclear. This CDR3 is 11 amino acids long. CDR1 and CDR2 from the germline V gene are DFQATT and SNEGSKA (reference sequence). Trimming stripped 4 bases from V and 2 bases from J, with 5 bases between. In DNA form, the CDR3 reads TGCAGTGCTAAGGAGAACTATGGCTACACCTTC. Amino acids: CSAKENYGYTF.

This clonotype appeared many times. This chain joins TRBV2 and TRBJ2-7; weak D call: TRBD2 (5 bases). The germline V and J ends were trimmed by 3 bases and 1 base, with 10 bases remaining between them. Germline values: CDR1 SNHLY, CDR2 FYNNEI. This CDR3 has 14 amino acids. The CDR3 DNA follows: TGTGCCAGCAGTGATATAGGCGGGTCCTACGAGCAGTACTTC. It codes for CASSDIGGSYEQYF.

Ten or more counts support this clonotype. The J gene is TRBJ1-1, the V gene TRBV11-1; 7 bases align to TRBD1. The CDR3 has 13 amino acids. V was pared by 6 bases and J by 4 bases, with 5 bases of the junction left unmatched. Per germline, CDR1 SGHAT and CDR2 FQDESV (reference sequence). The CDR3 reads CASSHPGGTEAFF. The CDR3 DNA is TGTGCCAGCAGTCACCCAGGGGGCACTGAAGCTTTCTTT.

The chain uses TRBV6-5 and TRBJ1-1, with 10 bases aligning to TRBD1. Losses at the gene ends were 0 bases for V and 0 bases for J; bases not matched to a gene: 4. Germline V gives CDR1 MNHEY, CDR2 SVGAGI. The CDR3 length is 17 residues. CDR3 sequence (DNA): TGTGCCAGCAGTTACTCATGGACAGGGGGTTTGAACACTGAAGCTTTCTTT. Translating it yields CASSYSWTGGLNTEAFF.

This clonotype showed up many times. This rearrangement joins TRBV20-1 to TRBJ2-5; D gene uncertain. Germline lookup yields CDR1 DFQATT and CDR2 SNEGSKA (reference sequence). V was clipped by 6 bases and J by 5 bases, with 19 bases between them. The CDR3 contains 14 residues. Written as DNA, the CDR3 is TGCAGTGCGGTAACGGTACTGAATCGGGAGACCCAGTACTTC. Amino acid sequence: CSAVTVLNRETQYF.

This sequence joins TRBV5-1 and TRBJ2-1, with TRBD2 as a possible D gene (6 bases). Looked up from germline, CDR1 is SGHRS and CDR2 is YFSETQ. Trimming shortened V by 4 bases and J by 7 bases, and 9 bases separated the two germline ends. CDR3 size: 12 residues. CDR3 protein: CASSTSGNEQFF. CDR3 sequence (DNA): TGCGCCAGCAGCACCAGCGGGAATGAGCAGTTCTTC.

This clonotype was seen at least ten times. This sequence joins TRBV5-1 and TRBJ2-7; D assignment may be TRBD1 or TRBD2 (6 bases each). The CDR3 covers 14 residues. Trimming removed 5 bases at V and 4 bases at J, with 16 bases between. Germline loops: CDR1 SGHRS, CDR2 YFSETQ. The CDR3 reads CASRTGAASYEQYF. The CDR3 DNA is TGCGCCAGCAGGACGGGGGCAGCGTCGTACGAGCAGTACTTC.

The V gene is TRBV7-9, the J gene TRBJ2-3; D may be TRBD1 or TRBD2 (5 bases each). This CDR3 comprises 15 residues. Per germline, CDR1 SEHNR and CDR2 FQNEAQ (reference sequence). V lost 2 bases and J lost 6, with 15 bases in between. CDR3 nucleotides: TGTGCCAGCAGCTTACCCCCCGGGACGTACGATACGCAGTATTTT. Protein: CASSLPPGTYDTQYF.

The chain carries TRBV5-5 and TRBJ1-1; weak D call: TRBD1 (5 bases). Trimming pared 4 bases from V and 3 bases from J, leaving 13 bases between. CDR1 is SGHKS, CDR2 YYEKEE, per germline (reference sequence). CDR3 length: 14 amino acids. The CDR3 loop is CASSLGRAHTEAFF. CDR3 bases: TGTGCCAGCAGCCTGGGCAGGGCTCACACTGAAGCTTTCTTT.

The chain links TRBV2 to TRBJ2-4; D may be TRBD1 (5 bases). Trimming took off 0 bases at V and 5 bases at J, with 14 bases between the two ends. CDR3 length: 16 residues. The germline gives CDR1 SNHLY, CDR2 FYNNEI. The CDR3 loop is CASSEALGAQENIQYF. CDR3 bases: TGTGCCAGCAGTGAAGCGCTTGGGGCACAAGAAAACATTCAGTACTTC. Based on the CDR3 plus reference TRBV2 and TRBJ2-4, the full variable domain is EPEVTQTPSHQVTQMGQEVILRCVPISNHLYFYWYRQILGQKVEFLVSFYNNEISEKSEIFDDQFSVERPDGSNFTLKIRSTKLEDSAMYFCASSEALGAQENIQYFGAGTRLSVL.

This chain joins TRBV12-3 or TRBV12-4 and TRBJ2-7; perhaps TRBD1 as D (6 bases). The CDR3 is 13 amino acids. Trimming shortened V by 6 bases and J by 3 bases, and 12 bases separated the two germline ends. The CDR3 sequence is CASSPGTFYEQYF. Here the CDR3 DNA reads TGTGCCAGCAGCCCCGGGACATTCTACGAGCAGTACTTC.

The table lists this clonotype with a few counts. The chain carries TRBV24-1 and TRBJ1-1; D perhaps matches TRBD1 (5 bases). The CDR3 runs 14 residues. V lost 3 bases, J lost 4 bases, and 11 bases lay in between. The V gene's germline CDR1 is KGHDR and CDR2 SFDVKD. CDR3 nucleotides: TGTGCCACCAGTGATGCGACCGGGGGCACTGAAGCTTTCTTT. Translating it yields CATSDATGGTEAFF.

V and J are TRBV5-1 and TRBJ2-5; weak D call: TRBD1 (7 bases). V lost 3 bases and J lost 0, with 12 bases in between. The germline CDR1 and CDR2 sequences are SGHRS and YFSETQ. The CDR3 spans 15 residues. CDR3 DNA sequence: TGCGCCAGCAGCTCGGACAGGAGGGACCAAGAGACCCAGTACTTC. Protein product: CASSSDRRDQETQYF.

Turning to this clonotype: Being one base from a much bigger clone, this may be a read error. The gene calls are TRBV12-3 or TRBV12-4 and TRBJ2-5, with D possibly matching TRBD1 (5 bases). The CDR3 has 12 residues. CDR3 amino acids: CATSWQGETQYF. DNA of the CDR3: TGTGCCACCAGTTGGCAGGGTGAGACCCAGTACTTC.

The chain is built from TRBV6-5 and TRBJ1-2; D is uncertain. Germline loops: CDR1 MNHEY, CDR2 SVGAGI. This CDR3 is 14 amino acids long. The V end was cut by 5 bases, the J end by 3 bases, with 13 bases between. CDR3 region: CASSIPQTHYGYTF. The DNA of the CDR3 is TGTGCCAGCAGTATACCACAGACGCACTATGGCTACACCTTC.

This chain uses TRBV20-1 with TRBJ2-3; possibly TRBD2 for D (6 bases). CDR1 is DFQATT and CDR2 is SNEGSKA in the germline V gene (reference sequence). The CDR3 runs 16 residues. Trimming removed 0 bases from V and 0 bases from J, with 13 bases in between. CDR3 coding DNA: TGCAGTGCTAGAGATGGCGGGACCTACAGCACAGATACGCAGTATTTT. This sequence encodes CSARDGGTYSTDTQYF.

There are a few counts of this clonotype. The DNA for the CDR3 is TGTGCCAGCAGTGAGGGACTAGCCTACTACGAGCAGTACTTC. Amino acids: CASSEGLAYYEQYF. The chain employs TRBV6-1 and TRBJ2-7; 9 bases match TRBD2. The germline CDR1 and CDR2 sequences are MNHNS and SASEGT. The CDR3 is 14 residues long. The V gene end was trimmed by 3 bases and the J gene end by 3 bases; junction bases not matched to a gene: 3.

This clonotype turned up a few times. The V call is TRBV7-9, the J call TRBJ1-4; D gene unclear. V dropped 4 bases and J dropped 7 bases, with 13 bases sitting between them. The CDR3 has 14 amino acids. Germline V gene sequence: CDR1 SEHNR, CDR2 FQNEAQ (reference sequence). CDR3 loop: CASSSLTRVEKLFF. The CDR3 DNA follows: TGTGCCAGCAGCTCCTTGACGAGGGTTGAAAAACTGTTTTTT.

This clonotype showed up just a few times. The J gene is TRBJ1-5, the V gene TRBV12-3 or TRBV12-4; 8 bases are shared with TRBD1. The CDR3 runs 16 residues. The J segment lost 7 bases and the V segment lost 1 base, leaving 9 bases of the junction unmatched. In DNA, the CDR3 is TGTGCCAGCAGTTTAGGGGGCAGGGGGCAAAGACAGCCCCAGCATTTT. This sequence encodes CASSLGGRGQRQPQHF.

The chain recombines TRBV6-6 with TRBJ1-5, with D possibly TRBD1 on 5 matching bases. Looked up from germline, CDR1 is MNHNY and CDR2 is SVGAGI (reference sequence). Trimming pared 2 bases from V and 9 bases from J, leaving 8 bases between. This CDR3 is built from 12 residues. The CDR3 DNA reads TGTGCCAGCAGTTACCGAACAGGGCCCCAGCATTTT. Protein product: CASSYRTGPQHF.

This sequence joins TRBV12-3 or TRBV12-4 and TRBJ2-2; D perhaps matches TRBD1 (6 bases). This CDR3 contains 15 residues. V was cut by 6 bases and J by 0 bases, with 11 bases left in between. CDR3 region: CASRPDSANTGELFF. The CDR3 coding sequence is TGTGCCAGCAGACCGGACAGCGCGAACACCGGGGAGCTGTTTTTT.

This clonotype has only a few counts. J is TRBJ1-6 and V is TRBV10-2; TRBD1 might be the D (6 bases). Germline CDR1 and CDR2: WSHSY and SAAADI. V was pared by 7 bases and J by 0 bases, with 10 bases between. CDR3 length: 15 residues. The CDR3 DNA reads TGCGCCAGCAAGGACAGCTTCTCCTATAATTCACCCCTCCACTTT. Translating gives CASKDSFSYNSPLHF.